This T cell receptor beta chain was found in a study of Ad26.COV2.S vaccination and SARS-CoV-2 variants. Study results and limitations: Vaccine recipients posted higher spike-specific TCR breadth than their placebo counterparts. Similar non-spike TCR breadth was observed in recipients of vaccine and of placebo. Measures of TCR breadth and depth may have fallen short of total T cell responses.

Only in-frame clones appear in the TCRdb table, and some are missing; sequencing was by immunoSEQ multiplex PCR. The repertoire includes about 87,000 clones, under 90% of them detected once, and roughly 15% sits in the top ten. Details on this clone: As yet, its antigen is unknown.

The sequencing used peripheral blood, collected after recovery from COVID-19. This TCR was sampled from a human donor who had recovered from COVID-19.

The CDR3 sequence: CASSYVLAGVEQYF. For the CDR3, the DNA is TGTGCCAGCAGTTACGTGCTAGCGGGAGTCGAGCAGTACTTC. The chain uses TRBV6-2 or TRBV6-3 and TRBJ2-7; 10 bases fit TRBD2. Germline V gene sequence: CDR1 MNHEY, CDR2 SVGEGT. This CDR3 has 14 residues. V trimming: 2 bases; J trimming: 6 bases; junction bases outside the gene matches: 4.